This TCR beta chain was recovered during a study of T cells in Graves' hyperthyroidism and ophthalmopathy. Patients showing uncontrolled infection, other autoimmune disease, pregnancy or lactation were ineligible. On the basis of clinical symptoms, serum thyroxine and TRAb, thyroid ultrasound and orbital computed tomography, diagnoses were made. Trimming cost V 6 bases and J 1 base; bases outside gene matches: 8. The CDR3 runs to 14 residues. Germline values: CDR1 DFQATT, CDR2 SNEGSKA (reference sequence). Study-level points and caveats: Ophthalmopathy was identified by the model a median approximately six months ahead of onset. A 13 V-J signature model discriminated ophthalmopathy versus stable hyperthyroidism.

This clonotype came up many times. Its antigen is undetermined. What was amplified from RNA transcripts were TCR beta CDR3 regions. HTBI primers drove first-round RT-PCR of the TCR CDR3. Using its own MiXCR run on the multiplex PCR reads, TCRdb lists one record per CDR3 protein. The profile covers approximately 620,000 distinct CDR3 sequences, with 15% to 20% appearing a single time and roughly 3% taken by the ten largest. The specimen sequenced was blood. The chain employs TRBV20-1 and TRBJ1-1; TRBD1 matches 7 bases. This TCR came from a middle-aged woman with Graves' ophthalmopathy. The CDR3 loop reads CSAPPGQPNTEAFF. The CDR3 bases are TGCAGTGCCCCCCCGGGACAGCCGAACACTGAAGCTTTCTTT.